The 20 T cell receptor beta chains presented below share a single source sample, sequenced in a study of shared clonotypes between healthy human individuals. Data came from immunoSEQ multiplex PCR; TCRdb stores just in-frame clones and leaves some out. The sample consists of about 2.3 million clones, approximately 93% of them appearing once. The sequenced sample was naive CD4+ T cells from PBMCs. Stated subset: CD45RA+ positively selected. The receptor set was obtained from a man aged 18 to 35 in good health. Some clones in this sample may be carry-over from other donors' samples.

This chain uses TRBV19 with TRBJ2-1; TRBD2 matches at 9 bases. This CDR3 comprises 15 residues. Per germline, CDR1 LNHDA and CDR2 SQIVND (reference sequence). The trim removed 1 base at V and 6 bases at J, leaving 4 bases unmatched. CDR3 nucleotides: TGTGCCAGTAGTATAGCGCTAGCGGGACTCAATGAGCAGTTCTTC. Translated: CASSIALAGLNEQFF.

As concerns this clone: The sample has other DNA sequences that encode this CDR3 too. This chain joins TRBV5-1 and TRBJ2-2, with a weak D call TRBD2 (5 bases). CDR1 is SGHRS, CDR2 YFSETQ, per germline. V shed 0 bases and J shed 4 bases, with 10 bases lying between them. The CDR3 extends over 15 amino acids. The CDR3 sequence is CASSLGGSGTGELFF. The CDR3 DNA reads as TGCGCCAGCAGCTTGGGAGGGTCGGGCACCGGGGAGCTGTTTTTT.

About this clone itself: This same CDR3 is encoded by further DNA sequences in the sample. The chain recombines TRBV5-1 with TRBJ2-3, with 7 positions matching TRBD2. The CDR3 is made up of 16 amino acids. Germline V gene lookup returns CDR1 SGHRS and CDR2 YFSETQ. Unmatched junction bases numbered 5, after V lost 0 bases and J lost 1 base. This CDR3 reads CASSLGLAEGTDTQYF. The CDR3 DNA sequence: TGCGCCAGCAGCTTGGGGCTAGCGGAGGGCACAGATACGCAGTATTTT.

As for this clone: Different DNA sequences within this sample yield the same CDR3. The chain links TRBV7-3 to TRBJ2-6, with D unclear. Per germline, CDR1 SGHTA and CDR2 FQGTGA. CDR3 length: 14 amino acids. V was cut by 2 bases and J by 4 bases, with 6 bases left in between. CDR3 in amino acids: CASSLSSGANVLTF. The CDR3, as DNA: TGTGCCAGCAGCTTATCCTCAGGGGCCAACGTCCTGACTTTC.

The chain links TRBV2 to TRBJ2-5; 11 bases align to TRBD2. Germline V gene lookup returns CDR1 SNHLY and CDR2 FYNNEI. V shed 5 bases and J 5 bases; nucleotides not matched to a gene: 7. The CDR3 runs 15 residues. In nucleotides, the CDR3 is TGTGCCAGCAGTTTTAGCGGGAGGGCCCGGGAGACCCAGTACTTC. Protein product: CASSFSGRARETQYF.

This chain's CDR3 is CASSLYRDTEAFF. The CDR3 DNA sequence: TGTGCCAGCAGCTTATACAGGGACACTGAAGCTTTCTTT. V gene TRBV7-2 combines with J gene TRBJ1-1; D might be TRBD1 (6 bases). Trimming took 2 bases from V and 3 from J, leaving 7 bases between them. The CDR3 length is 13 residues. The germline V gene has CDR1 SGHTA and CDR2 FQGNSA.

This clone came up once. J is TRBJ1-5 and V is TRBV28; D is undetermined. The ends were cut back, 4 bases at V and 6 bases at J, with 7 bases in the middle. The CDR3 totals 12 residues. Per germline, CDR1 MDHEN and CDR2 SYDVKM. In nucleotides, the CDR3 is TGTGCCAGCAGTTCCGGGCTTCAGCCCCAGCATTTT. Protein product: CASSSGLQPQHF.

The rearrangement joins TRBV18 to TRBJ2-6; 7 bases are shared with TRBD1. Unmatched junction bases numbered 14, after V lost 5 bases and J lost 1 base. The CDR3 sequence is 19 residues long. Looked up from germline, CDR1 is KGHSH and CDR2 is LQKENI. The CDR3 loop reads CASSSIGTAPGSGANVLTF. CDR3 nucleotides: TGTGCCAGCTCATCAATCGGGACAGCCCCTGGATCTGGGGCCAACGTCCTGACTTTC.

This chain uses TRBV25-1 with TRBJ2-7; possibly TRBD2 for D (5 bases). CDR3 length: 13 amino acids. Germline CDR1 and CDR2: MGHDK and SYGVNS. Trimming shortened V by 3 bases and J by 0 bases, and 6 bases separated the two germline ends. The CDR3 loop reads CASSELASYEQYF. CDR3 DNA sequence: TGTGCCAGCAGTGAGCTAGCCTCCTACGAGCAGTACTTC.

The chain couples TRBV4-2 to TRBJ2-3; D gene unclear. V dropped 4 bases and J dropped 9 bases, with 11 bases sitting between them. The CDR3 extends over 12 amino acids. CDR1 LGHNA and CDR2 YNFKEQ come from the germline V gene. In DNA, the CDR3 is TGTGCCAGCAGCCTCTACGAGGAAACGCAGTATTTT. Translation gives CASSLYEETQYF.

The CDR3, as DNA: TGTGCCTGGAGGGGCGGGGTACGGGTCCGGAACTATGGCTACACCTTC. Its protein is CAWRGGVRVRNYGYTF. This chain links TRBV30 with TRBJ1-2; the D is unclear. Germline CDR1 and CDR2: GTSNPN and SVGIG (reference sequence). This CDR3 spans 16 amino acids. V lost 3 bases and J lost 2, with 19 bases in between.

The chain links TRBV28 to TRBJ2-3; D uncertain. This CDR3 spans 12 amino acids. V lost 6 bases and J 6 bases, leaving 10 bases between the germline ends. Germline V gene data show CDR1 as MDHEN and CDR2 as SYDVKM. CDR3 sequence: CASSLTLDTQYF. As DNA, the CDR3 is TGTGCCAGCAGCCTCACCCTGGATACGCAGTATTTT.

CDR3 DNA: TGTGCCAGTAGTTCTGGTTTTGGGGCTGAAGCTTTCTTT. It specifies CASSSGFGAEAFF. The chain uses TRBV19 and TRBJ1-1; no clear D. V was clipped by 5 bases and J by 6 bases, with 13 bases between them. CDR3 size: 13 residues. Germline V gene data show CDR1 as LNHDA and CDR2 as SQIVND (reference sequence).

The chain couples TRBV28 to TRBJ1-1; D not resolved. The CDR3 is made up of 15 amino acids. Looked up from germline, CDR1 is MDHEN and CDR2 is SYDVKM. V was shortened by 2 bases and J by 3 bases, with 13 bases between the two germline ends. This CDR3 reads CASSLVAPGDTEAFF. As DNA, the CDR3 is TGTGCCAGCAGTTTAGTGGCCCCCGGGGACACTGAAGCTTTCTTT.

The V gene is TRBV30, the J gene TRBJ2-5, with D unclear. The CDR3 is 12 amino acids. V was cut by 0 bases and J by 7 bases, with 9 bases left in between. CDR1 is GTSNPN, CDR2 SVGIG, per germline (reference sequence). CDR3 sequence reads: CAWSVHLGTQYF. CDR3 in DNA: TGTGCCTGGAGTGTCCACCTAGGGACCCAGTACTTC.

The chain is built from TRBV28 and TRBJ2-3; D possibly corresponds to TRBD2 (5 bases). CDR1 and CDR2 from the germline V gene are MDHEN and SYDVKM. V lost 10 bases, J lost 2 bases, and 10 bases lay in between. CDR3 length: 12 amino acids. CDR3 in DNA: TGTGCCACCGGGGAGAACACAGATACGCAGTATTTT. It is translated as CATGENTDTQYF.

The rearrangement joins TRBV10-2 to TRBJ2-5; no clear D gene. The germline V gene has CDR1 WSHSY and CDR2 SAAADI. The CDR3 length is 17 residues. Trimming left V 7 bases short and J 7 bases short, with 28 bases between. This CDR3 reads CASTDTSVEIRLGTQYF. The CDR3, as DNA: TGCGCCAGCACTGATACAAGTGTTGAAATACGCTTGGGGACCCAGTACTTC.

This sequence joins TRBV10-3 and TRBJ2-1; 8 positions agree with TRBD2. V lost 6 bases and J lost 1; bases outside the gene matches: 5. Germline values: CDR1 ENHRY, CDR2 SYGVKD. The CDR3 loop spans 15 amino acids. The CDR3 here is CAIRDSGRSYNEQFF. The CDR3 region has the DNA TGTGCCATCAGGGACAGCGGGAGATCCTACAATGAGCAGTTCTTC.

The chain carries TRBV11-2 and TRBJ1-4, with D possibly being TRBD1 (5 bases). Germline-derived CDR1 and CDR2 are SGHAT and FQNNGV. The CDR3 consists of 15 residues. V was shortened by 5 bases and J by 6 bases, with 16 bases between the two germline ends. The CDR3 reads CASSPRDPRDEKLFF. Written as DNA, the CDR3 is TGTGCCAGCAGCCCTCGGGACCCGAGGGATGAAAAACTGTTTTTT.

The chain combines TRBV5-4 with TRBJ2-1; D is unclear. The CDR3 contains 15 residues. CDR1 and CDR2 from the germline V gene are SGHNT and YYREEE (reference sequence). V was clipped by 3 bases and J by 5 bases, with 15 bases between them. The CDR3 spells CASSSSSGSHNEQFF. The CDR3 DNA follows: TGTGCCAGCAGCTCGTCTTCCGGGTCTCACAATGAGCAGTTCTTC.